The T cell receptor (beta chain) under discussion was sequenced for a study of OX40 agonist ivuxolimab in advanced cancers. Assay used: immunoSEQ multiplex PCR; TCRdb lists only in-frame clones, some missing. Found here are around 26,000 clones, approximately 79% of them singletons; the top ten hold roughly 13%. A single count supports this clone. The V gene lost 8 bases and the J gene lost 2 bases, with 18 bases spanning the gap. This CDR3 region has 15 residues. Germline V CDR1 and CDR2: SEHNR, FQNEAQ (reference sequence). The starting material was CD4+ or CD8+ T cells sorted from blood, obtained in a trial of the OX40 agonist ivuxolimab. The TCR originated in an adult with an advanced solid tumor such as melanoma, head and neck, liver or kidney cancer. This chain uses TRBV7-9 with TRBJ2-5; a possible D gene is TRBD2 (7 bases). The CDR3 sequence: CASHPFGGAQETQYF. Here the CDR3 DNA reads TGTGCCAGCCACCCATTTGGGGGGGCACAAGAGACCCAGTACTTC.